This T cell receptor beta chain comes out of a study of cytomegalovirus exposure and HLA in healthy donors. General study results and limits: Several V segments, TRBV6-2 and TRBV6-3 among them, could not be told apart and were dropped. The authors later found most CMV-associated TCR beta chains appeared HLA-restricted. A later analysis linked a missense DCLRE1C variant to TCR beta V- and J-gene trimming.

To note about this clone: Its antigen is as yet unknown.

This CDR3 has 13 residues. Germline V gene data show CDR1 as LNHDA and CDR2 as SQIVND (reference sequence). V was pared by 2 bases and J by 4 bases, with 8 bases between. PCR employed 60 Vbeta and 13 Jbeta primers. Method: immunoSEQ multiplex PCR; TCRdb's copy keeps in-frame clones and lacks some. Seen here are roughly 120,000 clones, about 8% observed once, and the top ten hold around 6%. The sequence came from a woman between 40 and 55 years old in good health and CMV-seropositive. The J gene is TRBJ1-2, the V gene TRBV19; D unclear. The sample consisted of PBMCs. The CDR3 region has the DNA TGTGCCAGTAGTATAACAGAGATCTATGGCTACACCTTC. Amino acid sequence: CASSITEIYGYTF.